This paragraph covers one T cell receptor (beta chain) sequence. The antigen remains unidentified. Making use of molecular barcodes, quantitative 5'-RACE generated TCR beta libraries. Each CDR3 protein gets one entry after TCRdb re-called the 5' RACE reads with MiXCR. The data hold about 440,000 distinct CDR3 sequences, with approximately 17% observed a single time. Germline assignment: CDR1 MDHEN and CDR2 SYDVKM. The V gene lost 2 bases and the J gene lost 4 bases, with 11 bases spanning the gap. This CDR3 is 14 amino acids long. These data belong to a study of CD8 T cells in ankylosing spondylitis. Broader study findings: Ankylosing spondylitis blood appeared to be characterized by a TCR beta motif of under ten highly homologous variants. There was reportedly significant enrichment of clones that were disease-linked in matched ankylosing spondylitis synovial fluid. Both synovial fluid and blood in reactive arthritis had previously been reported to carry some motif variants.

The clonotype comes from a male donor with ankylosing spondylitis. The chain combines TRBV28 with TRBJ1-1, with D possibly matching TRBD1 (5 bases). Sample: blood, either unsorted or a sorted T cell fraction (not recorded which). As DNA, the CDR3 is TGTGCCAGCAGTTTACCCCAGGGCTCCACTGAAGCTTTCTTT. It specifies CASSLPQGSTEAFF.